This TCR beta chain comes out of a study of early T cells in non-severe SARS-CoV-2 infection. Germline V gives CDR1 LNHDA, CDR2 SQIVND (reference sequence). Trimming pared 5 bases from V and 5 bases from J, leaving 12 bases between. The CDR3 sequence is 13 residues long. TCRdb reprocessed the 5' RACE reads via MiXCR and lists one record per CDR3 protein. Counted here are tens of thousands of distinct CDR3 sequences, over 7% occurring once; the ten biggest clones make up under 25%. This clonotype has only a few counts. The V and J genes are TRBV19 and TRBJ2-5; no firm D call. Input material: whole blood. The source of this sequence is an adult who was a healthcare worker with PCR-confirmed SARS-CoV-2 infection or an uninfected control (not recorded which). This chain's CDR3 is CASSYPEKETQYF. In DNA form, the CDR3 reads TGTGCCAGTAGTTATCCAGAAAAGGAGACCCAGTACTTC.